These 10 T cell receptor beta chains originate from one sample sequenced in a study of graft-versus-host responses after intestinal transplantation. Their antigens are not known. This table comes from immunoSEQ multiplex PCR, and its TCRdb copy is limited to in-frame clones, with some not included. The sample records approximately 100,000 clones, about 90% being singletons. The material sequenced was unstimulated CD4+ T cells sorted from spleen or lymph node cells, taken before intestinal transplant. The receptors originated from a human donor who received an intestinal transplant.

The chain recombines TRBV28 with TRBJ2-1; TRBD2 agrees at 13 bases. The CDR3 loop spans 15 amino acids. The V segment lost 7 bases and the J segment 6 bases; nucleotides outside the gene matches: 6. Germline loops: CDR1 MDHEN, CDR2 SYDVKM. CDR3 in DNA: TGTGCCAGCACTACTAGCGGGAGGGCAATCAATGAGCAGTTCTTC. Translating it yields CASTTSGRAINEQFF. Complete variable domain (other parts from reference TRBV28 and TRBJ2-1): DVKVTQSSRYLVKRTGEKVFLECVQDMDHENMFWYRQDPGLGLRLIYFSYDVKMKEKGDIPEGYSVSREKKERFSLILESASTNQTSMYLCASTTSGRAINEQFFGPGTRLTVL.

The chain has TRBV4-1 and TRBJ1-6; D might be TRBD1 (6 bases). This CDR3 contains 14 residues. The V end lost 4 bases, the J end lost 7 bases, and 11 bases lay between the germline ends. Germline CDR1 and CDR2: MGHRA and YSYEKL. In DNA form, the CDR3 reads TGCGCCAGCAGCCGAGGACAGACCAATTCACCCCTCCACTTT. This gives the protein CASSRGQTNSPLHF.

The rearrangement uses TRBV5-5 and TRBJ2-2; D ambiguous. This CDR3 contains 16 residues. V lost 1 base, J lost 0 bases, and 10 bases lay in between. Per germline, CDR1 SGHKS and CDR2 YYEKEE (reference sequence). The CDR3 is CASSLWRGSNTGELFF. The CDR3 bases are TGTGCCAGCAGCTTGTGGCGTGGTTCGAACACCGGGGAGCTGTTTTTT. Looking up the rest from reference TRBV5-5 and TRBJ2-2 gives the full variable domain: DAGVTQSPTHLIKTRGQQVTLRCSPISGHKSVSWYQQVLGQGPQFIFQYYEKEERGRGNFPDRFSARQFPNYSSELNVNALLLGDSALYLCASSLWRGSNTGELFFGEGSRLTVL.

The CDR3 reads CASRRTLGGLSNQPQHF. CDR3 DNA sequence: TGTGCCAGTAGACGGACACTGGGGGGTCTTAGCAATCAGCCCCAGCATTTT. The chain employs TRBV19 and TRBJ1-5, with D tentatively TRBD1 (5 bases). From germline, CDR1 is LNHDA and CDR2 SQIVND (reference sequence). Trimming removed 6 bases from V and 0 bases from J, with 18 bases in between. The CDR3 loop spans 17 amino acids.

The chain links TRBV27 to TRBJ2-5; TRBD2 is a possible D gene (6 bases). V gave up 1 base and J gave up 2 bases, with 8 bases separating them. The germline CDR1 and CDR2 sequences are MNHEY and SMNVEV (reference sequence). The CDR3 has 14 residues. The CDR3 DNA is TGTGCCAGCAGTTTATTAGCGGCTCAAGAGACCCAGTACTTC. This gives the protein CASSLLAAQETQYF.

The V gene is TRBV28, the J gene TRBJ2-1; no firm D call. CDR1 is MDHEN and CDR2 is SYDVKM in the germline V gene. The CDR3 runs 14 residues. The V end was cut by 8 bases, the J end by 0 bases, with 11 bases between. Here the CDR3 DNA reads TGTGCCAGCCTATCGCGGAGCTCCTACAATGAGCAGTTCTTC. Protein product: CASLSRSSYNEQFF.

Only a few counts were recorded for this clone. The chain joins TRBV6-6 to TRBJ1-5; D is uncertain. V was pared by 6 bases and J by 6 bases, with 12 bases between. The germline CDR1 and CDR2 sequences are MNHNY and SVGAGI (reference sequence). This CDR3 is 13 amino acids long. This CDR3 is CASRPDGIQPQHF. CDR3 nucleotides: TGTGCCAGCAGGCCCGACGGGATTCAGCCCCAGCATTTT.

The V and J genes are TRBV12-5 and TRBJ2-7; D is undetermined. The CDR3 is made up of 10 amino acids. Trimming took 6 bases from V and 7 from J, leaving 7 bases between them. CDR1 is LGHNT and CDR2 is FRNRAP in the germline V gene. CDR3 sequence (DNA): TGTGCTAGTGGGGGCACGGAGCAGTACTTC. It translates to CASGGTEQYF. The variable domain in full, with the rest retrieved from reference TRBV12-5 and TRBJ2-7, is DARVTQTPRHKVTEMGQEVTMRCQPILGHNTVFWYRQTMMQGLELLAYFRNRAPLDDSGMPKDRFSAEMPDATLATLKIQPSEPRDSAVYFCASGGTEQYFGPGTRLTVT.

The chain employs TRBV5-1 and TRBJ1-1, with D unclear. Trimming removed 3 bases at V and 1 base at J, with 7 bases between. Germline CDR1 and CDR2: SGHRS and YFSETQ. The CDR3 consists of 13 residues. CDR3 nucleotides: TGCGCCAGCAGCTGGGGTTCGAACACTGAAGCTTTCTTT. Amino acid sequence: CASSWGSNTEAFF.

This chain connects TRBV6-5 to TRBJ1-2; 8 nucleotides agree with TRBD1. Trimming at V came to 2 bases and at J to 7 bases, leaving 6 bases not matched to a gene. Germline CDR1 and CDR2: MNHEY and SVGAGI. The CDR3 loop spans 14 amino acids. Here the CDR3 reads CASSYASGGSGYTF. The CDR3 region has the DNA TGTGCCAGCAGTTACGCCTCAGGGGGCTCTGGCTACACCTTC.